This T cell receptor (beta chain) stems from a study of T cell responses to AZD1222 COVID-19 vaccine. Germline V gives CDR1 SGHTA, CDR2 FQGTGA. The CDR3 sequence is 13 residues long. V lost 5 bases and J 11 bases, leaving 16 bases between the germline ends. This clone was picked up one time. Sequenced by immunoSEQ multiplex PCR; TCRdb stores in-frame clones only, minus some. The sample lists around 91,000 clones, roughly nine tenths occurring once. The TCR comes from an adult who received the AZD1222 COVID-19 vaccine. The rearrangement links TRBV7-3 to TRBJ1-5; maybe TRBD1 (6 bases). The specimen comprised peripheral blood, sampled 28 days after the second AZD1222 dose. The CDR3 nucleotides are TGTGCCAGCAGCGAGGCAGCAGGGACAACCCAGCATTTT. Translating gives CASSEAAGTTQHF.